The sequence of this TCR beta chain was determined in a study of CD8 T cells in Susac syndrome (dated by TCRdb to the late 2010s). Broadly, across the study: Whether CD8+ T cell activation and differentiation in Susac syndrome was antigen driven was tested using repertoire sequencing. The clonality of the CD8+ T cell repertoire was compared across over 9 healthy donors, around 14 Susac syndrome patients and under 17 multiple sclerosis patients.

High-throughput TCR beta sequencing profiled peripheral blood CD8+ and CD4+ T cells from healthy donors, Susac syndrome patients and multiple sclerosis patients. Healthy donors were age- and sex-matched controls. CD8+ TEMRA cells were enriched by FACS, while bulk CD8+ and CD4+ T cells were purified by magnetic negative isolation. Blood was drawn into EDTA tubes, processed within 24 hours, and PBMCs were isolated by density gradient centrifugation. PBMCs destined for TCR sequencing were cryopreserved in liquid nitrogen and later thawed in a 37 °C water bath. A purity of at least 90% was achieved for sorted or isolated CD4+, CD8+ and CD8+ TEMRA cells. The germline V gene gives CDR1 as SGHRS and CDR2 as YFSETQ. The CDR3 holds 13 amino acids from the cysteine to the phenylalanine. Only the CDR3 region is kept as DNA, spanning 39 bases read in frame from base 1. V gives up 1 base and J gives up 7 bases, and the segment between their germline ends measures 11 bases.

As regards this clonotype: Its antigen is still unknown. Base qualities are not at hand, and no much larger clone is one base apart.

RNA was extracted with the RNeasy kit and roughly 0.45 to 1 ug was reverse transcribed using random hexamers. The immunoSEQ multiplex PCR assay, covering 54 Vbeta and 13 Jbeta segments, was used to amplify TCR beta CDR3 regions. To correct PCR amplification bias, a synthetic template baseline was used for both primer optimization and computational correction. As for how the authors treated the data: Reads were annotated to V, D and J genes according to IMGT and were analyzed with immunoSEQ Analyzer, with only productive sequences retained. To calculate clonality, Shannon entropy was normalized by log2 of the number of productive unique sequences and then subtracted from one. Public and private clones were assessed among the 100 most prevalent clones of each patient and control. Clones were defined as Susac-specific if absent from the healthy and MS cohorts, from under 1,200 published viral clones and from other ImmuneACCESS disease sequences. The raw public data were reprocessed by TCRdb itself: fastp quality trimming at Q25, MiXCR clonotype calling, in-frame beta chains only. Each record represents a unique CDR3 protein, reported with the most common genes and DNA among its rows. The V and J calls and clone size come from TCRdb's table, not from the authors' own analysis. The sample contains roughly 80,000 distinct CDR3 sequences, 94% of them found a single time. Clones ranked in the top ten supply 0.26% of the sample.

Study-wide conclusions, independent of this receptor: The number of individuals in the TCR sequencing and HLA analysis was recognized as being relatively small.

In this chain, TRBV5-1 is recombined with TRBJ1-1, with the D segment identity uncertain. The sequencing input was CD8+ T cells from PBMCs. The source of this sequence is a human donor in good health. The DNA reads TGCGCCAGCAGCTTGAGGTCCTTTGATGAAGCTTTCTTT. Its coded protein is CASSLRSFDEAFF.